The 20 T cell receptor beta chains below come from one sample, sequenced in a study of circulating and synovial CD4+ cells in juvenile arthritis. Profiled with immunoSEQ multiplex PCR; TCRdb holds only in-frame clones, not every one. Altogether around 31,000 clones are present, about 95% being singletons, with the ten largest covering approximately 0.17%. Material for sequencing was CD4+ T cells from blood. The receptors shown here come from a human donor with juvenile idiopathic arthritis.

V usage is TRBV9 and J usage is TRBJ2-3; no clear D gene. V was cut by 0 bases and J by 5 bases, with 4 bases left in between. The CDR3 totals 12 residues. The germline gives CDR1 SGDLS, CDR2 YYNGEE. The CDR3 bases are TGTGCCAGCAGCGTAGCATTAGATACGCAGTATTTT. Translated, it gives CASSVALDTQYF.

The chain employs TRBV25-1 and TRBJ2-1; 8 nucleotides agree with TRBD2. CDR1 MGHDK and CDR2 SYGVNS come from the germline V gene. The V and J ends lost 0 bases and 5 bases, in that order; junction bases with no gene match: 6. This CDR3 contains 16 residues. This CDR3 is CASSEYGGGSHNEQFF. CDR3 bases: TGTGCCAGCAGTGAATACGGGGGGGGGTCCCACAATGAGCAGTTCTTC.

The chain carries TRBV6-5 and TRBJ1-3, with TRBD1 matching 7 bases. Trimming removed 0 bases from V and 2 bases from J; junction bases left unmatched: 4. Germline CDR1 MNHEY, CDR2 SVGAGI. The CDR3 is made up of 16 amino acids. The CDR3 loop reads CASSYSTGTAGNTIYF. CDR3 DNA sequence: TGTGCCAGCAGTTACTCGACAGGGACCGCTGGAAACACCATATATTTT.

V gene TRBV7-2 combines with J gene TRBJ2-1, with 9 bases that match TRBD2. With V trimmed by 2 bases and J by 7 bases, 12 bases remained unmatched. The germline V gene has CDR1 SGHTA and CDR2 FQGNSA. The CDR3 has 17 residues. The CDR3 region has the DNA TGTGCCAGCAGCTTAAATCCCCCCCTAGCGGGGACAAATGAGCAGTTCTTC. Its translation: CASSLNPPLAGTNEQFF.

In regard to this clone: The sample carries other DNA sequences with the same CDR3. The chain recombines TRBV7-2 with TRBJ1-6; tentatively, D is TRBD1 (5 bases). Germline loops: CDR1 SGHTA, CDR2 FQGNSA. The CDR3 has 14 residues. V was clipped by 5 bases and J by 13 bases, with 18 bases between them. The CDR3 reads CASSQQAGGSPLHF. Here the CDR3 DNA reads TGTGCCAGCAGCCAGCAGGCTGGGGGGTCCCCCCTCCACTTT.

The rearrangement uses TRBV29-1 and TRBJ1-3, with 7 bases aligning to TRBD1. The V segment lost 4 bases and the J segment 5 bases; nucleotides outside the gene matches: 5. Germline V lookup: CDR1 SQVTM, CDR2 ANQGSEA. The CDR3 runs 13 residues. CDR3 DNA: TGCAGCGTTGGGGGACAGACGAGAAACACCATATATTTT. Its translation: CSVGGQTRNTIYF.

This chain connects TRBV9 to TRBJ2-1; TRBD2 aligns across 11 bases. After removal of 2 bases from V and 3 bases from J, the junction contained 4 bases not matched to a gene. The CDR3 contains 16 residues. Germline V CDR1 and CDR2: SGDLS, YYNGEE. CDR3 amino acids: CASSVTGTSGYNEQFF. The CDR3 DNA is TGTGCCAGCAGCGTGACCGGGACTAGCGGCTACAATGAGCAGTTCTTC.

In this sample, this clone turned up once. The chain combines TRBV7-8 with TRBJ2-3, with D possibly TRBD2 on 6 matching bases. The CDR3 runs 15 residues. Between the trimmed V and J ends, which lost 5 bases and 5 bases, there was a span of 17 bases. Looked up from germline, CDR1 is SGHVS and CDR2 is FQNEAQ. DNA of the CDR3: TGTGCCAGCAGCGCTAGTACTAGGGGAGGAGATACGCAGTATTTT. It translates to CASSASTRGGDTQYF. Full variable domain (remainder filled in from reference TRBV7-8 and TRBJ2-3): GAGVSQSPRYKVAKRGQDVALRCDPISGHVSLFWYQQALGQGPEFLTYFQNEAQLDKSGLPSDRFFAERPEGSVSTLKIQRTQQEDSAVYLCASSASTRGGDTQYFGPGTRLTVL.

The chain uses TRBV30 and TRBJ1-1; D remains unclear. Germline CDR1 GTSNPN, CDR2 SVGIG (reference sequence). The CDR3 has 13 amino acids. V lost 2 bases and J 1 base, leaving 8 bases between the germline ends. CDR3 loop: CAWSLRGNTEAFF. The CDR3 DNA reads as TGTGCCTGGAGTTTGCGGGGGAACACTGAAGCTTTCTTT. Complete variable domain (other parts from reference TRBV30 and TRBJ1-1): SQTIHQWPATLVQPVGSPLSLECTVEGTSNPNLYWYRQAAGRGLQLLFYSVGIGQISSEVPQNLSASRPQDRQFILSSKKLLLSDSGFYLCAWSLRGNTEAFFGQGTRLTVV.

This chain uses TRBV9 with TRBJ1-1; D might be TRBD1 (6 bases). The V gene lost 4 bases and the J gene lost 4 bases, with 17 bases spanning the gap. This CDR3 has 15 residues. Germline CDR1 is SGDLS and CDR2 is YYNGEE. This CDR3 is CASSPEQGRGTEAFF. The CDR3 DNA follows: TGTGCCAGCAGCCCGGAACAGGGCCGGGGCACTGAAGCTTTCTTT.

CDR3 coding DNA: TGCAGCGTTGAAGATCTAGGGGCCCGAGGAACCTACGAGCAGTACTTC. Translating it yields CSVEDLGARGTYEQYF. The rearrangement joins TRBV29-1 to TRBJ2-7; D perhaps matches TRBD1 (5 bases). Germline assignment: CDR1 SQVTM and CDR2 ANQGSEA. V shed 0 bases and J shed 2 bases, with 17 bases lying between them. The CDR3 has 16 amino acids.

The chain uses TRBV11-2 and TRBJ2-2; 16 bases are shared with TRBD2. Germline V lookup: CDR1 SGHAT, CDR2 FQNNGV. The length of the CDR3 is 18 residues. The V segment lost 4 bases and the J segment 3 bases; nucleotides outside the gene matches: 5. CDR3 coding DNA: TGTGCCAGCAGCTCTGGGACTAGCGGGGGGGACTACACCGGGGAGCTGTTTTTT. Protein sequence: CASSSGTSGGDYTGELFF.

A single count supports this clone. The genes are TRBV19 and TRBJ1-2, with 7 bases fitting TRBD1. Per the germline V gene, CDR1 is LNHDA and CDR2 is SQIVND (reference sequence). This CDR3 has 13 amino acids. J was trimmed by 4 bases and V by 5 bases; bases with no gene match: 4. The CDR3 sequence is CASSGRQGYGYTF. The CDR3 bases are TGTGCCAGTAGTGGCCGACAGGGCTATGGCTACACCTTC.

The V call is TRBV28, the J call TRBJ2-7; 7 nucleotides agree with TRBD1. CDR1 is MDHEN, CDR2 SYDVKM, per germline. Trimming removed 4 bases from V and 3 bases from J; junction bases left unmatched: 3. The CDR3 is 13 residues long. This chain's CDR3 is CASSSGQDYEQYF. CDR3 DNA sequence: TGTGCCAGCAGTTCCGGACAGGACTACGAGCAGTACTTC.

V and J are TRBV9 and TRBJ1-3; no clear D. The germline CDR1 and CDR2 sequences are SGDLS and YYNGEE. The CDR3 has 16 amino acids. The ends were cut back, 0 bases at V and 0 bases at J, with 10 bases in the middle. The CDR3 loop reads CASSVAAVNSGNTIYF. CDR3 sequence (DNA): TGTGCCAGCAGCGTAGCTGCGGTTAACTCTGGAAACACCATATATTTT.

The CDR3 protein is CASSLAAGSSYEQYF. The CDR3 bases are TGCGCCAGCAGCTTGGCCGCCGGGAGCTCCTACGAGCAGTACTTC. The chain uses TRBV5-1 and TRBJ2-7, with D possibly being TRBD2 (6 bases). V lost 0 bases and J 0 bases, leaving 10 bases between the germline ends. This CDR3 is 15 amino acids long. Looked up from germline, CDR1 is SGHRS and CDR2 is YFSETQ.

The chain employs TRBV18 and TRBJ2-7; D is ambiguous. CDR1 and CDR2 (germline): KGHSH, LQKENI. Trimming took 5 bases from V and 0 from J, leaving 11 bases between them. The CDR3 length is 14 residues. The CDR3 bases are TGTGCCAGCTCAAAAGGCGCTAGCTCCTACGAGCAGTACTTC. Residues: CASSKGASSYEQYF.

The chain links TRBV30 to TRBJ2-4; TRBD2 might be the D (5 bases). The germline V and J ends were trimmed by 0 bases and 1 base, with 13 bases remaining between them. The CDR3 has 16 residues. Germline CDR1 reads GTSNPN; CDR2 reads SVGIG (reference sequence). The CDR3 DNA follows: TGTGCCTGGAGTGTACGGGGAGAAGGGGCCAAAAACATTCAGTACTTC. It is translated as CAWSVRGEGAKNIQYF.

Concerning this clone itself: The junction differs from germline at one of its ends, possibly a read error. This chain joins TRBV4-1 and TRBJ2-4; a weak D match, TRBD2 (7 bases). CDR3 length: 15 residues. CDR1 and CDR2 from the germline V gene are MGHRA and YSYEKL. Here the CDR3 reads CASSQEGGGKNIQYF. In DNA, the CDR3 is TGTGCCAGCAGCCAAGAGGGGGGGGGCAAAAACATTCAGTACTTC.

This chain uses TRBV18 with TRBJ2-1; 10 nucleotides align to TRBD2. This CDR3 is 18 amino acids long. J was trimmed by 3 bases and V by 3 bases; bases with no gene match: 11. Germline CDR1 and CDR2: KGHSH and LQKENI. The CDR3 region has the DNA TGTGCCAGCTCACCCCTGTCCAGCGGGGGGGCCGTCTACAATGAGCAGTTCTTC. Translation gives CASSPLSSGGAVYNEQFF.